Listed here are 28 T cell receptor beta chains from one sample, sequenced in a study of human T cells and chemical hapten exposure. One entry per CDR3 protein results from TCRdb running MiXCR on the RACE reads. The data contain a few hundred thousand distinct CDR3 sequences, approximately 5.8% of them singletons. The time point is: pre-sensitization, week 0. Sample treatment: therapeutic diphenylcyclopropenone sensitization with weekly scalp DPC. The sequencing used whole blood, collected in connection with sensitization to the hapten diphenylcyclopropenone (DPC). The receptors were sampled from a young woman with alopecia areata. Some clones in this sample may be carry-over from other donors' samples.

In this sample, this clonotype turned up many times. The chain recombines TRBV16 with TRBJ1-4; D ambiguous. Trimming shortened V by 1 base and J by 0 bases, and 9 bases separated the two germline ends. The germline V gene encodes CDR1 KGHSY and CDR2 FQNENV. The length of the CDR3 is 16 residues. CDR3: CASSQYPGTTNEKLFF. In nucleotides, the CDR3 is TGTGCCAGCAGCCAATATCCCGGTACAACTAATGAAAAACTGTTTTTT.

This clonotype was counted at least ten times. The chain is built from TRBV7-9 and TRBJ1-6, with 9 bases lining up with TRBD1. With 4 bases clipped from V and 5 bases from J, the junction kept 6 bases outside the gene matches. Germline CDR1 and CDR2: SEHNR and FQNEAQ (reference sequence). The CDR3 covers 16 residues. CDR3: CASSYPWTGDNSPLHF. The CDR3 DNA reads TGTGCCAGCAGCTACCCCTGGACAGGGGATAATTCACCCCTCCACTTT.

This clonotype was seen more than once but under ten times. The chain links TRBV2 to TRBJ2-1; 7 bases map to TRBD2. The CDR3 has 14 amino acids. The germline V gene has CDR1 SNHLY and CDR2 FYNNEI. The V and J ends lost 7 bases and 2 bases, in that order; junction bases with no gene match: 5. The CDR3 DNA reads TGTGCCAGCAAGGCGGGGGAGACCTACAATGAGCAGTTCTTC. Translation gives CASKAGETYNEQFF.

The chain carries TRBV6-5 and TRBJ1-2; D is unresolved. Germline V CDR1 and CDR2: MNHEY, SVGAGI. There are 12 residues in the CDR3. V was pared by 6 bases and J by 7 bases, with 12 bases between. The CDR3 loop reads CASRLKQSGYTF. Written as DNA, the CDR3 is TGTGCCAGCAGACTCAAACAGAGTGGCTACACCTTC.

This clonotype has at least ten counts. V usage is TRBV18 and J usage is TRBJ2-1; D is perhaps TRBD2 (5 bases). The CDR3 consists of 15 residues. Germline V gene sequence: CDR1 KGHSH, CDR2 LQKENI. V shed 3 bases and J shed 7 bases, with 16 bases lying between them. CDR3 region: CASSPQHRGGNEQFF. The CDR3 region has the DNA TGTGCCAGCTCACCTCAACACCGGGGTGGGAATGAGCAGTTCTTC. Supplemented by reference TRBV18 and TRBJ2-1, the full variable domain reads NAGVMQNPRHLVRRRGQEARLRCSPMKGHSHVYWYRQLPEEGLKFMVYLQKENIIDESGMPKERFSAEFPKEGPSILRIQQVVRGDSAAYFCASSPQHRGGNEQFFGPGTRLTVL.

The CDR3 DNA reads TGTGCCAGCAGCTTAGGGGACAGACAAAATTCACCCCTCCACTTT. Amino acid sequence: CASSLGDRQNSPLHF. This chain uses TRBV13 with TRBJ1-6; perhaps TRBD1 as D (6 bases). V lost 0 bases and J 7 bases, leaving 10 bases between the germline ends. From germline, CDR1 is PRHDT and CDR2 FYEKMQ (reference sequence). The CDR3 has 15 amino acids.

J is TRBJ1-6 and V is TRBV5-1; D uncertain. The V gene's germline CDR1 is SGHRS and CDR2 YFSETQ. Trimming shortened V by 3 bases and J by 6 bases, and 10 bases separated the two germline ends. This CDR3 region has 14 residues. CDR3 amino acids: CASSYHRTNSPLHF. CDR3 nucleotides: TGCGCCAGCAGCTATCACAGAACTAATTCACCCCTCCACTTT. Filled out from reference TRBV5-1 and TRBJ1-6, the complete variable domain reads KAGVTQTPRYLIKTRGQQVTLSCSPISGHRSVSWYQQTPGQGLQFLFEYFSETQRNKGNFPGRFSGRQFSNSRSEMNVSTLELGDSALYLCASSYHRTNSPLHFGNGTRLTVT.

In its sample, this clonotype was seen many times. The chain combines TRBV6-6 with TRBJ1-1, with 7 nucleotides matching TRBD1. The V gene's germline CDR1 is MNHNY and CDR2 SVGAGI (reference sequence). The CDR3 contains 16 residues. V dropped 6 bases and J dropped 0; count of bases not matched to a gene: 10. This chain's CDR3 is CASSPGTDHMNTEAFF. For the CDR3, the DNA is TGTGCCAGCAGCCCCGGGACAGACCACATGAACACTGAAGCTTTCTTT.

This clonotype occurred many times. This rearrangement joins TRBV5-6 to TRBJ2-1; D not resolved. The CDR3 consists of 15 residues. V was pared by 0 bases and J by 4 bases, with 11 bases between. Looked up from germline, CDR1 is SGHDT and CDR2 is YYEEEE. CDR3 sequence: CASSLDLPAYNEQFF. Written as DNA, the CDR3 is TGTGCCAGCAGCTTGGATTTGCCAGCTTACAATGAGCAGTTCTTC.

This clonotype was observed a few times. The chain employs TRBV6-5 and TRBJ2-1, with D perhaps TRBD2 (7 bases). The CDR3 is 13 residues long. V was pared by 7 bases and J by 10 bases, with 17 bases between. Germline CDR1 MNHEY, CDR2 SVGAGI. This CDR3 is CASTNTGGGEQFF. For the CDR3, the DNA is TGTGCCAGCACCAATACGGGCGGGGGCGAGCAGTTCTTC.

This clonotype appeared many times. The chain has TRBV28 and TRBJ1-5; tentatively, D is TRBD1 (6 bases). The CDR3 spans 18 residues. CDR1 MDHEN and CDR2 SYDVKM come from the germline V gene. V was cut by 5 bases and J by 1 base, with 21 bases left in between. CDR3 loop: CASSAPGHPIPSNQPQHF. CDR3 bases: TGTGCCAGCAGTGCCCCGGGACACCCGATTCCGAGCAATCAGCCCCAGCATTTT. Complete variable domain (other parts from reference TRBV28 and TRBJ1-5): DVKVTQSSRYLVKRTGEKVFLECVQDMDHENMFWYRQDPGLGLRLIYFSYDVKMKEKGDIPEGYSVSREKKERFSLILESASTNQTSMYLCASSAPGHPIPSNQPQHFGDGTRLSIL.

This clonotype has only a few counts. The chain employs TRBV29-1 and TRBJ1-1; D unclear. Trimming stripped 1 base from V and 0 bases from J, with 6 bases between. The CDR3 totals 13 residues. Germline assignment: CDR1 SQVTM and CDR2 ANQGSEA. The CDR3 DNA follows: TGCAGCGTTGAAGGCCGGATGAACACTGAAGCTTTCTTT. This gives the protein CSVEGRMNTEAFF.

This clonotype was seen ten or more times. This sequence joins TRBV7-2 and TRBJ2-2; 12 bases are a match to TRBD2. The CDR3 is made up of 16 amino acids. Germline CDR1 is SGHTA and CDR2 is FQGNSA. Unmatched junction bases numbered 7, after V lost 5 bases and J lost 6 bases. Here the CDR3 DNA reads TGTGCCAGCAGCCCTAGGACTAGCGGGGCAGCCGGGGAGCTGTTTTTT. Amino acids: CASSPRTSGAAGELFF. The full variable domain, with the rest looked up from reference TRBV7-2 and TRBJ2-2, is GAGVSQSPSNKVTEKGKDVELRCDPISGHTALYWYRQSLGQGLEFLIYFQGNSAPDKSGLPSDRFSAERTGGSVSTLTIQRTQQEDSAVYLCASSPRTSGAAGELFFGEGSRLTVL.

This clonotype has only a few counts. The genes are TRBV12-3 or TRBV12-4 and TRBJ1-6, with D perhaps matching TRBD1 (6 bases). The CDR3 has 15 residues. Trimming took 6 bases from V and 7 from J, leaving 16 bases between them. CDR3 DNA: TGTGCCAGCAGCCATGGACAGCTCGTCAATTCACCCCTCCACTTT. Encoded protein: CASSHGQLVNSPLHF.

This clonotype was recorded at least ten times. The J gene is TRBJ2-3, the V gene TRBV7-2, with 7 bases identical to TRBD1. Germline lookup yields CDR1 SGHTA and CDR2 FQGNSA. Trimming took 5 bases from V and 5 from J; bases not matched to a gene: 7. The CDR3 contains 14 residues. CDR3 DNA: TGTGCCAGCAGCCGGGGTCCAGGGGGAGATACGCAGTATTTT. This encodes CASSRGPGGDTQYF.

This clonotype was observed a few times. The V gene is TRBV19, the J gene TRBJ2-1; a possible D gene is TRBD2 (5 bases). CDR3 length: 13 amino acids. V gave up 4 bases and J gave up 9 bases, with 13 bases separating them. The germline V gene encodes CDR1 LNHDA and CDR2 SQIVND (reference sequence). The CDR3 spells CASSTLTRSEQFF. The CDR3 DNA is TGTGCCAGTAGTACTCTTACTAGATCTGAGCAGTTCTTC.

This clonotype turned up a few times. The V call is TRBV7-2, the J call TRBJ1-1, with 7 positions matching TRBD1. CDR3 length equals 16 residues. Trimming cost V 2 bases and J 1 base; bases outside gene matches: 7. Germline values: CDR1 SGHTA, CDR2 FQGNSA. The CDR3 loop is CASSLTPGQRNTEAFF. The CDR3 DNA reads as TGTGCCAGCAGCTTAACGCCGGGACAGAGGAACACTGAAGCTTTCTTT.

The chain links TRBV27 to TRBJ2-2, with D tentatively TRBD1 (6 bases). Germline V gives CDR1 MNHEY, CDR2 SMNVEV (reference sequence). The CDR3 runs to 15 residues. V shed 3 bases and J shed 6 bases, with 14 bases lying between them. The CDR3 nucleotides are TGTGCCAGCAGTTTGGGGGCAGGGCTGGCCGGGGAGCTGTTTTTT. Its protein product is CASSLGAGLAGELFF.

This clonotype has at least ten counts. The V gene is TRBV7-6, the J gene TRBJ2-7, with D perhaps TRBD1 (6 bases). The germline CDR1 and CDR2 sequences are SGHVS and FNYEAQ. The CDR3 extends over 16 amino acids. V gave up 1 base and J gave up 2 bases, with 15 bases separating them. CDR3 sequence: CASSLVRDTRPYEQYF. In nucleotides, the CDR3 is TGTGCCAGCAGCTTAGTCCGGGACACCCGGCCCTACGAGCAGTACTTC.

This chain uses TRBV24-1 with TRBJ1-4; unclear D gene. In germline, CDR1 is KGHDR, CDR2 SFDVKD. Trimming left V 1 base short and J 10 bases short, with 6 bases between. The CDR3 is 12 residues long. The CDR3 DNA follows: TGTGCCACCAGTGATTTTGACGGAAAACTGTTTTTT. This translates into CATSDFDGKLFF.

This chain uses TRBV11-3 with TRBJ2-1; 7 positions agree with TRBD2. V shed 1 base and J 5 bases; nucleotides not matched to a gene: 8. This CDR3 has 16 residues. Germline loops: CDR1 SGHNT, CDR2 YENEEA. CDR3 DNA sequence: TGTGCCAGCAGCTTAGGAACTAGCGCAGTACACAATGAGCAGTTCTTC. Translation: CASSLGTSAVHNEQFF.

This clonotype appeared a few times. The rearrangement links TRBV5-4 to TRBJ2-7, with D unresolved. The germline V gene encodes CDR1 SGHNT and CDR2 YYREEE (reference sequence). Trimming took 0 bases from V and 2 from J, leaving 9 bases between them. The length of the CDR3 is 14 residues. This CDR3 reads CASSLAGSPYEQYF. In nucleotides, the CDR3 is TGTGCCAGCAGCTTGGCAGGTAGCCCCTACGAGCAGTACTTC. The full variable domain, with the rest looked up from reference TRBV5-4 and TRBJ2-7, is ETGVTQSPTHLIKTRGQQVTLRCSSQSGHNTVSWYQQALGQGPQFIFQYYREEENGRGNFPPRFSGLQFPNYSSELNVNALELDDSALYLCASSLAGSPYEQYFGPGTRLTVT.

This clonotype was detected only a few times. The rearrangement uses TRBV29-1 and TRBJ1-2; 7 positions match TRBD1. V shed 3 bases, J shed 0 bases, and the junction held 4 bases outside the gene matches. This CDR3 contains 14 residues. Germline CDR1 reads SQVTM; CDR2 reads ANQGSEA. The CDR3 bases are TGCAGCGTTGAGTCGACAGGGACTAACTATGGCTACACCTTC. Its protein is CSVESTGTNYGYTF.

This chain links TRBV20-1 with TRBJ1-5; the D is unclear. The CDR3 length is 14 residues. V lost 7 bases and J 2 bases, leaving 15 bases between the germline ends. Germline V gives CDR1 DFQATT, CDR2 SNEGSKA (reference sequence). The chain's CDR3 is CSVSLSSGNQPQHF. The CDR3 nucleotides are TGCAGTGTTTCGCTGTCGTCGGGCAATCAGCCCCAGCATTTT.

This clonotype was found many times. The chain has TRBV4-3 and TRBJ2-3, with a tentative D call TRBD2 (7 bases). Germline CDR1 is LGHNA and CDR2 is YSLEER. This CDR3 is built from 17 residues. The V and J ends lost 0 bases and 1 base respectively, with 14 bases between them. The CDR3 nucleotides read TGCGCCAGCAGCCAAGACGGGAGGTCAGGGGGCACAGATACGCAGTATTTT. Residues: CASSQDGRSGGTDTQYF.

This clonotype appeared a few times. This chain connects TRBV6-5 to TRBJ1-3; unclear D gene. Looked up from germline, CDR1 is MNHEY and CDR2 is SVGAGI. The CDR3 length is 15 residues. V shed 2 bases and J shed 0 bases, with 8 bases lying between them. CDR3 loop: CASSYATASGNTIYF. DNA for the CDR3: TGTGCCAGCAGTTACGCGACGGCCTCTGGAAACACCATATATTTT.

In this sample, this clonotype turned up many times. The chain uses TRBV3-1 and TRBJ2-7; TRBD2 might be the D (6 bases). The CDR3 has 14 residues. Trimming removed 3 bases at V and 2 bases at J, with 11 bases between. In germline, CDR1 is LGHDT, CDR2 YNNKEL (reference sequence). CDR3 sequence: CASSHRGLTYEQYF. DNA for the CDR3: TGTGCCAGCAGCCATCGGGGACTCACCTACGAGCAGTACTTC.

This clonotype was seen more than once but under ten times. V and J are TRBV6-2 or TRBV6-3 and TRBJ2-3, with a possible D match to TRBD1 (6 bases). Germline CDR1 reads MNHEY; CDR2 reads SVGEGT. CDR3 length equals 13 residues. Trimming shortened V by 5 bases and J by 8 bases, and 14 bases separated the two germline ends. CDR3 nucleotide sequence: TGTGCCAGCAGTGAGGGACATTTGGCTACGCAGTATTTT. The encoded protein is CASSEGHLATQYF.